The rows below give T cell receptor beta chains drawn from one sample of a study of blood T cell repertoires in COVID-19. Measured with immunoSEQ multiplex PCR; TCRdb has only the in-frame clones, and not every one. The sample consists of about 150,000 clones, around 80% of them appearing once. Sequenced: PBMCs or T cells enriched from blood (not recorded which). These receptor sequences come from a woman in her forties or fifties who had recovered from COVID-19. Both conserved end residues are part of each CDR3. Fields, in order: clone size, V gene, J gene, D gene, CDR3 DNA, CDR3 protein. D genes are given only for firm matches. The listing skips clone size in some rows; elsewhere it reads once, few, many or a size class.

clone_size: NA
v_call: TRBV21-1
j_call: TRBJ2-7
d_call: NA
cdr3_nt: TGTGCCAGCAGCGGGTTCCGGGGCGAGCAGTACTTC
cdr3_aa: CASSGFRGEQYF

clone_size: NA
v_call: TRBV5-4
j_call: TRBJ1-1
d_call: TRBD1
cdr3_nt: TGTGCCAGCAGCTATTCCGGGACAGGGGGCTCTGAAGCTTTCTTT
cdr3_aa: CASSYSGTGGSEAFF

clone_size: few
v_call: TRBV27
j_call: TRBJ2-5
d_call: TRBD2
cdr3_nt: TGTGCCAGCAGTTCCCTACGGGGGGGCCATGGTCAAGAGACCCAGTACTTC
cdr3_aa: CASSSLRGGHGQETQYF

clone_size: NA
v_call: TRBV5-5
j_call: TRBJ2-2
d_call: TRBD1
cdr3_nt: TGTGCCAGCAGCTTGACTGGACAGGGGGCTAACACCGGGGAGCTGTTTTTT
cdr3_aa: CASSLTGQGANTGELFF

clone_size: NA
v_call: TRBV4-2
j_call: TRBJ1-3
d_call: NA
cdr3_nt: TGTGCCAGCAGCCAAGTTGAAGTAGACAGTCGGACCATATATTTT
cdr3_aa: CASSQVEVDSRTIYF

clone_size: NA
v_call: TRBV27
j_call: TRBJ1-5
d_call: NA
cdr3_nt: TGTGCCAGCAGTTTATTGGCAGGGAATCAGCCCCAGCATTTT
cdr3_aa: CASSLLAGNQPQHF

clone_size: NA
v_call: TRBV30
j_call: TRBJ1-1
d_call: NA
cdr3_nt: TGTGCCTGGAGTGTAAACCTCAGGTGGGAAGCTTTCTTT
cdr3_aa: CAWSVNLRWEAFF

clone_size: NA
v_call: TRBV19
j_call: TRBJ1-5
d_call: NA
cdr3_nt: TGTGCCAGTGGCGGTTGGGGCGACGTAAGGAATCAGCCCCAGCATTTT
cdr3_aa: CASGGWGDVRNQPQHF

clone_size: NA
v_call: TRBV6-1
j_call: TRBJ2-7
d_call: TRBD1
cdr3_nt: TGTGCCAGCAGTGAACGGACAGGGCGATTGTACGAGCAGTACTTC
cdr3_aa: CASSERTGRLYEQYF

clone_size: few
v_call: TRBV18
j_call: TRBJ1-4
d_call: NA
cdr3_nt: TGTGCCAGCTCACCGGGGGGGGCTGATGAAAAACTGTTTTTT
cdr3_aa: CASSPGGADEKLFF

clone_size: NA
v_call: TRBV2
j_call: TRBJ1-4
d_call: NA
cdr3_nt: TGTGCCAGCAGTGTAAACAGGGACCCTAATGAAAAACTGTTTTTT
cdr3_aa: CASSVNRDPNEKLFF

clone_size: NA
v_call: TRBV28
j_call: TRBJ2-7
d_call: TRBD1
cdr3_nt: TGTGCCAGCAGTCCGGGACAGACCTACGAGCAGTACTTC
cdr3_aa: CASSPGQTYEQYF

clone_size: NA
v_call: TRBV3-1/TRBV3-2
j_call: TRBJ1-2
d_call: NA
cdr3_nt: TGTGCCAGCAGCCAAGAATCCGTAGCTAACTATGGCTACACCTTC
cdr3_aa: CASSQESVANYGYTF

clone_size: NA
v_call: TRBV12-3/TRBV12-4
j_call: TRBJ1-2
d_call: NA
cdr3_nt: TGTGCCAGCAGTTTAGCGAGGGCTGGCTACACCTTC
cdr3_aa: CASSLARAGYTF

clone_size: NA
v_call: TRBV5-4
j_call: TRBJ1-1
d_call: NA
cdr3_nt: TGTGCCAGCAGCTTGGCCATGGAGGGCCAGAACACTGAAGCTTTCTTT
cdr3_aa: CASSLAMEGQNTEAFF

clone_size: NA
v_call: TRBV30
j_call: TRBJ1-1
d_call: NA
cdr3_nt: TGTGCCTGGAGTAGTGCAGGGGAAATGAACACTGAAGCTTTCTTT
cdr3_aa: CAWSSAGEMNTEAFF

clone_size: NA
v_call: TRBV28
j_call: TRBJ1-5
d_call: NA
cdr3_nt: TGTGCCAGCAGTTTGGGAGTAAGCAATCAGCCCCAGCATTTT
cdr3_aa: CASSLGVSNQPQHF

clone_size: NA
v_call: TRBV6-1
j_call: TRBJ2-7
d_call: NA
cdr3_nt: TGTGCCAGCAGTGAGGGCAGTTCATCCTACGAGCAGTACTTC
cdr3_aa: CASSEGSSSYEQYF

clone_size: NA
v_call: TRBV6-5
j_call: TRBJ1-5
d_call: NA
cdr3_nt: TGTGCCAGCAGCCAGGGGCTTTGGCAGCCCCAGCATTTT
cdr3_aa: CASSQGLWQPQHF

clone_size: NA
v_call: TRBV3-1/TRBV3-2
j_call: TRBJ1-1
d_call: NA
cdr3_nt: TGTGCCAGCAGCCAGGCAGGGGCGGACACTGAAGCTTTCTTT
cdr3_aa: CASSQAGADTEAFF

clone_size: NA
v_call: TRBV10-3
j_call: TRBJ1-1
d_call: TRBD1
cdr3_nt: TGTGCCATCAGTCCTAGACAGGGGGCAGAGACTGAAGCTTTCTTT
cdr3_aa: CAISPRQGAETEAFF

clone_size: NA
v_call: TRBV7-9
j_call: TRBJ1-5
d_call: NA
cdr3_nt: TGTGCCAGCAGCTTAGCGCTAGCCTCTCCCGGGCGCAATCAGCCCCAGCATTTT
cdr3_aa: CASSLALASPGRNQPQHF

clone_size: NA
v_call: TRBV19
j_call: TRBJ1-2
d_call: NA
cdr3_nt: TGTGCCAGTAGTCGAGGGGGCTATGGCTACACCTTC
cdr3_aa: CASSRGGYGYTF

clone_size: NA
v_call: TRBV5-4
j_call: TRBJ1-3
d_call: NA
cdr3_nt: TGTGCCAGCAGCTTGGATACCAGCTCTGGAAACACCATATATTTT
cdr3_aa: CASSLDTSSGNTIYF

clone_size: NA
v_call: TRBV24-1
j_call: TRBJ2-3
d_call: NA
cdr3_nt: TGTGCCACCAGTGATTTAAGACAGGGACTCACAGATACGCAGTATTTT
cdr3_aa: CATSDLRQGLTDTQYF

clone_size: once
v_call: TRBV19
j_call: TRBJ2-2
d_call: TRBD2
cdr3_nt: TGTGCCAGCGGGAGGGCCGGGGAGCTGTTTTTT
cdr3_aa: CASGRAGELFF

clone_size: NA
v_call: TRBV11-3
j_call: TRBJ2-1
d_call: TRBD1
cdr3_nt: TGTGCCAGCAGCTTCAGGGGGCCTGATGAGCAGTTCTTC
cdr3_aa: CASSFRGPDEQFF